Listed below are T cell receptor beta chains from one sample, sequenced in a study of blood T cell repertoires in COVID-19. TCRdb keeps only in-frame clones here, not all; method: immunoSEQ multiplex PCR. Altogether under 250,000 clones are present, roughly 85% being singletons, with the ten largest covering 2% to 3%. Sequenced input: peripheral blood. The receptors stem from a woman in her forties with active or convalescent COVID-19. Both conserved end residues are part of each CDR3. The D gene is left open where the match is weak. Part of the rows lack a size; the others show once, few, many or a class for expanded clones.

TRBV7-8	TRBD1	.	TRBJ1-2	TGTGCCAGCAGCAAGGACAGGGAGATTATTTTCTTC	CASSKDREIIFF
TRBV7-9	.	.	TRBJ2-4	TGTGCCAGCAGCCAAGTCGGGCGGGGCTGGGAAAACATTCAGTACTTC	CASSQVGRGWENIQYF
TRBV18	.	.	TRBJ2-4	TGTGCCAGCTCACCGATCTTGGCCGGGAGTATTAACATTCAGTACTTC	CASSPILAGSINIQYF
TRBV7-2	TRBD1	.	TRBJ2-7	TGTGCCAGCAGCGGTAGGGACAGGGGGATCTACGAGCAGTACTTC	CASSGRDRGIYEQYF
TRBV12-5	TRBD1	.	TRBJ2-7	TGTGCTAGTGGTTTGGCTGATCCTGGGACAGGGGGTTTCTCCGAGCAGTACTTC	CASGLADPGTGGFSEQYF
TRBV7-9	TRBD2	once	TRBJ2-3	TGTGCCAGCAGCCGCACTAGCGGGGGGTTTGTAGATACGCAGTATTTT	CASSRTSGGFVDTQYF
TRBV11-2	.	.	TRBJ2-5	TGTGCCAGCAGTTTTCAAGCCTCACAAGAGACCCAGTACTTC	CASSFQASQETQYF
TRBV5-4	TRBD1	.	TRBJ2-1	TGTGCCAGCAGCTTGGGACAGGGGAGCAATGAGCAGTTCTTC	CASSLGQGSNEQFF
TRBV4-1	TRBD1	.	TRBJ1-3	TGCGCCAGCAGCCAAACAGGGGGCGCTTACGGAAACACCATATATTTT	CASSQTGGAYGNTIYF
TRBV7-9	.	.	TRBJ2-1	TGTGCCAGCAGCCACAGGGTTTCGGACAATGAGCAGTTCTTC	CASSHRVSDNEQFF
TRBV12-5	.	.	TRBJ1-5	TGTGCTAGTGGTTTGGTGCGAGGGAATCAGCCCCAGCATTTT	CASGLVRGNQPQHF
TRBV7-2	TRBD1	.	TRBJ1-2	TGTGCCAGCAGCTTATCCCTGACAGGGGCCTATGGCTACACCTTC	CASSLSLTGAYGYTF
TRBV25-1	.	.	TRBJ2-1	TGTGCCAGCAGTGAATACGGGGGTTCCAACAATGAGCAGTTCTTC	CASSEYGGSNNEQFF
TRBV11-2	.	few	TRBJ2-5	TGTGCCAGCAGCTTGGGGCTTAAAGAGACCCAGTACTTC	CASSLGLKETQYF
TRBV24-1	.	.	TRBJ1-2	TGTGCCACCAGTGATTCCGACAGCTATGGCTACACCTTC	CATSDSDSYGYTF
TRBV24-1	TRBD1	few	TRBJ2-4	TGTGCCACCAGTGACCGGGACAGCAAAAACATTCAGTACTTC	CATSDRDSKNIQYF
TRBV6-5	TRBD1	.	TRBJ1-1	TGTGCCAGCAGGAGGGACAGGGATGGGACTGAAGCTTTCTTT	CASRRDRDGTEAFF
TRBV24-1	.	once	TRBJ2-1	TGTGCCACCAGTGACCCCTCAGTCTACAATGAGCAGTTCTTC	CATSDPSVYNEQFF
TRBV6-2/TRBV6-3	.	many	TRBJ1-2	TGTGCCAGCAGTTCCAGATCTAGGCAGAGGGGCTACACCTTC	CASSSRSRQRGYTF
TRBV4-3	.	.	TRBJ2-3	TGCGCCAGCAGCCAAGTGGCTAGCACAGATACGCAGTATTTT	CASSQVASTDTQYF
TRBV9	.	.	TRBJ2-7	TGTGCCAGCAGCGTGGCCTCCAGCGGGTTTGTCAACGAGCAGTACTTC	CASSVASSGFVNEQYF
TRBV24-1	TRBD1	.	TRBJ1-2	TGTGCCACCTGGGACAGTTATGGCTACACCTTC	CATWDSYGYTF
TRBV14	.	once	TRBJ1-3	TGTGCCAGCAGCCAAGCGAGCTCTGGAAACACCATATATTTT	CASSQASSGNTIYF
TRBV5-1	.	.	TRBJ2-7	TGCGCCAGCAGCTTGGGGTGGGGGCCTTACGAGCAGTACTTC	CASSLGWGPYEQYF